A single sample gave rise to the 32 T cell receptor beta chains below, sequenced in a study of cytomegalovirus exposure and HLA in healthy donors. Primers for the PCR totalled 60 Vbeta and 13 Jbeta. Assay: immunoSEQ multiplex PCR; the TCRdb copy retains only in-frame clones and omits some. The top ten hold 10% of the sample, which has around 40,000 clones, 70% to 85% seen once. The sample comprised PBMCs. The receptor set was obtained from a woman under 30 in good health and CMV-seropositive.

The V gene is TRBV30, the J gene TRBJ2-7, with D unresolved. Germline V gene sequence: CDR1 GTSNPN, CDR2 SVGIG (reference sequence). This CDR3 has 11 amino acids. Trimming took off 2 bases at V and 1 base at J, with 3 bases between the two ends. The CDR3 DNA is TGTGCCTGGAGTTCGTCCTACGAGCAGTACTTC. This encodes CAWSSSYEQYF.

The chain recombines TRBV2 with TRBJ2-1; 8 bases map to TRBD1. Germline-derived CDR1 and CDR2 are SNHLY and FYNNEI. V shed 2 bases and J 0 bases; nucleotides not matched to a gene: 3. The CDR3 runs to 16 residues. The CDR3 DNA sequence: TGTGCCAGCAGTGAATGGCAGGGGGCCTCCTACAATGAGCAGTTCTTC. Translating it yields CASSEWQGASYNEQFF.

The chain joins TRBV27 to TRBJ2-7, with TRBD2 matching 7 bases. With 5 bases clipped from V and 3 bases from J, the junction kept 10 bases outside the gene matches. This CDR3 comprises 15 residues. Germline CDR1 MNHEY, CDR2 SMNVEV (reference sequence). Here the CDR3 reads CASSAIAGSDYEQYF. In DNA form, the CDR3 reads TGTGCCAGCAGTGCCATAGCGGGTTCTGACTACGAGCAGTACTTC.

The V and J genes are TRBV6-5 and TRBJ2-5; 7 positions match TRBD2. This CDR3 region has 14 residues. Germline assignment: CDR1 MNHEY and CDR2 SVGAGI. The J segment lost 5 bases and the V segment lost 2 bases, leaving 5 bases of the junction unmatched. The CDR3 reads CASSYVQGGETQYF. The CDR3 DNA reads TGTGCCAGCAGTTACGTGCAGGGAGGGGAGACCCAGTACTTC.

V and J are TRBV13 and TRBJ1-4; TRBD1 matches at 11 bases. Germline trimming cut 4 bases from V and 7 bases from J; bases unmatched to any gene: 14. The CDR3 consists of 18 residues. Germline CDR1 PRHDT, CDR2 FYEKMQ (reference sequence). The CDR3 protein is CASSSGRGQGAESEKLFF. In DNA form, the CDR3 reads TGTGCCAGCAGCTCAGGACGAGGACAGGGGGCCGAGAGTGAAAAACTGTTTTTT.

This chain uses TRBV19 with TRBJ1-5, with D hard to call. Germline CDR1 is LNHDA and CDR2 is SQIVND (reference sequence). V was shortened by 9 bases and J by 3 bases, with 15 bases between the two germline ends. The CDR3 consists of 14 residues. The CDR3 spells CASQLVRTNQPQHF. For the CDR3, the DNA is TGTGCCAGCCAGTTGGTCCGAACCAATCAGCCCCAGCATTTT.

The V and J genes are TRBV18 and TRBJ2-1; 7 nucleotides align to TRBD1. CDR3 size: 13 residues. CDR1 is KGHSH, CDR2 LQKENI, per germline. V lost 4 bases and J lost 12; bases outside the gene matches: 9. The CDR3 sequence is CASSRGQRQGQFF. The CDR3 bases are TGTGCCAGCTCACGTGGACAGAGACAGGGGCAGTTCTTC.

This chain links TRBV30 with TRBJ2-3; 8 nucleotides agree with TRBD1. V shed 3 bases and J 5 bases; nucleotides not matched to a gene: 7. CDR1 and CDR2 from the germline V gene are GTSNPN and SVGIG (reference sequence). The CDR3 contains 14 residues. The CDR3 loop is CAWSILTGGDTQYF. Written as DNA, the CDR3 is TGTGCCTGGAGCATCCTCACAGGGGGAGATACGCAGTATTTT. Drawing the rest from reference TRBV30 and TRBJ2-3, the complete variable domain is SQTIHQWPATLVQPVGSPLSLECTVEGTSNPNLYWYRQAAGRGLQLLFYSVGIGQISSEVPQNLSASRPQDRQFILSSKKLLLSDSGFYLCAWSILTGGDTQYFGPGTRLTVL.

The V call is TRBV11-2, the J call TRBJ2-7; D is undetermined. Germline lookup yields CDR1 SGHAT and CDR2 FQNNGV. V was pared by 5 bases and J by 0 bases, with 8 bases between. The CDR3 contains 13 residues. The CDR3 protein is CASSVSPSYEQYF. As DNA, the CDR3 is TGTGCCAGCAGCGTCTCCCCCTCCTACGAGCAGTACTTC.

This chain connects TRBV10-2 to TRBJ1-1; a possible D gene is TRBD1 (6 bases). V lost 7 bases and J 1 base, leaving 22 bases between the germline ends. This CDR3 is built from 17 residues. Germline CDR1 reads WSHSY; CDR2 reads SAAADI. The CDR3: CASTLFPGGVGNTEAFF. The CDR3 region has the DNA TGCGCCAGCACCCTCTTTCCGGGGGGCGTTGGGAACACTGAAGCTTTCTTT.

The chain combines TRBV30 with TRBJ1-1, with 8 bases lining up with TRBD1. The CDR3 loop spans 16 amino acids. Germline V gene sequence: CDR1 GTSNPN, CDR2 SVGIG (reference sequence). Trimming took 2 bases from V and 6 from J; bases not matched to a gene: 14. CDR3 in amino acids: CAWSPIARQGSAEAFF. In nucleotides, the CDR3 is TGTGCCTGGAGTCCCATAGCTCGACAGGGGAGCGCTGAAGCTTTCTTT.

CDR3 coding DNA: TGCAGTGCTAGAGACAACTACGAGCAGTACTTC. It specifies CSARDNYEQYF. The chain links TRBV20-1 to TRBJ2-7, with D unclear. The germline CDR1 and CDR2 sequences are DFQATT and SNEGSKA (reference sequence). The CDR3 loop spans 11 amino acids. V lost 0 bases, J lost 3 bases, and 3 bases lay in between.

J is TRBJ2-7 and V is TRBV9; 9 bases are shared with TRBD2. The CDR3 has 15 amino acids. Per the germline V gene, CDR1 is SGDLS and CDR2 is YYNGEE. V lost 3 bases to trimming and J lost 7 bases; unmatched junction nucleotides: 11. The CDR3 nucleotides read TGTGCCAGCAGCGCCACACTAGCGGGTACTAGGGAGCAGTACTTC. It is translated as CASSATLAGTREQYF. The complete variable domain, with remaining parts taken from reference TRBV9 and TRBJ2-7, reads DSGVTQTPKHLITATGQRVTLRCSPRSGDLSVYWYQQSLDQGLQFLIQYYNGEERAKGNILERFSAQQFPDLHSELNLSSLELGDSALYFCASSATLAGTREQYFGPGTRLTVT.

The rearrangement links TRBV6-5 to TRBJ1-2, with D perhaps TRBD1 (5 bases). Germline-derived CDR1 and CDR2 are MNHEY and SVGAGI. With 8 bases removed from V and 4 bases from J, the gap between germline ends came to 11 bases. There are 12 residues in the CDR3. The CDR3 sequence is CASGGEAYGYTF. In DNA form, the CDR3 reads TGTGCCAGCGGGGGGGAGGCCTATGGCTACACCTTC.

The chain couples TRBV7-8 to TRBJ2-7; the D is unclear. CDR3 length: 12 residues. Looked up from germline, CDR1 is SGHVS and CDR2 is FQNEAQ. V gave up 4 bases and J gave up 8 bases, with 12 bases separating them. Here the CDR3 DNA reads TGTGCCAGCAGCTCCTCCTATGAAAAGCAGTACTTC. Translation: CASSSSYEKQYF.

This clone was seen only a few times. The chain recombines TRBV7-9 with TRBJ2-7; TRBD1 might be the D (5 bases). Per the germline V gene, CDR1 is SEHNR and CDR2 is FQNEAQ (reference sequence). The CDR3 sequence is 17 residues long. Deletions cut 3 bases from V and 2 bases from J, with 20 bases between. The CDR3 region is CASSLGVSKRGPYEQYF. The CDR3, as DNA: TGTGCCAGCAGCTTGGGCGTCAGCAAAAGGGGTCCCTACGAGCAGTACTTC.

This clone showed up just once. V and J are TRBV7-6 and TRBJ2-1; TRBD2 matches 11 bases. With 5 bases clipped from V and 3 bases from J, the junction kept 3 bases outside the gene matches. This CDR3 contains 15 residues. Germline CDR1 and CDR2: SGHVS and FNYEAQ. The CDR3 protein is CASSAGTSGYNEQFF. The CDR3 DNA reads as TGTGCCAGCAGCGCAGGGACTAGCGGCTACAATGAGCAGTTCTTC.

The rearrangement uses TRBV7-9 and TRBJ2-1, with 16 bases aligning to TRBD2. Trimming cost V 4 bases and J 9 bases; bases outside gene matches: 6. Germline CDR1 is SEHNR and CDR2 is FQNEAQ (reference sequence). The CDR3 covers 16 residues. The CDR3 sequence is CASSSGTSGGAGEQFF. In nucleotides, the CDR3 is TGTGCCAGCAGCTCCGGGACTAGCGGGGGGGCCGGTGAGCAGTTCTTC.

This clone was seen only a few times. The chain joins TRBV28 to TRBJ2-7; D not certain. Trimming pared 5 bases from V and 4 bases from J, leaving 18 bases between. This CDR3 comprises 15 residues. Per the germline V gene, CDR1 is MDHEN and CDR2 is SYDVKM. CDR3 in DNA: TGTGCCAGCAGTCCCCCGGGTAGAGACCTATACGAGCAGTACTTC. It yields the protein CASSPPGRDLYEQYF.

The rearrangement joins TRBV7-2 to TRBJ1-5, with TRBD1 as a possible D gene (5 bases). Trimming removed 5 bases at V and 4 bases at J, with 12 bases between. CDR1 and CDR2 (germline): SGHTA, FQGNSA. This CDR3 has 14 amino acids. The CDR3 protein is CASSRGTGNQPQHF. In DNA form, the CDR3 reads TGTGCCAGCAGCCGGGGGACTGGTAATCAGCCCCAGCATTTT.

J is TRBJ2-6 and V is TRBV4-2, with TRBD2 as a possible D gene (5 bases). The CDR3 contains 15 residues. Trimming stripped 0 bases from V and 4 bases from J, with 7 bases between. Germline CDR1 reads LGHNA; CDR2 reads YNFKEQ. As DNA, the CDR3 is TGTGCCAGCAGCCAAGAGATAGCGGGGGCCAACGTCCTGACTTTC. This gives the protein CASSQEIAGANVLTF.

The J gene is TRBJ2-5, the V gene TRBV28, with TRBD1 matching over 8 bases. The DNA end lines up better with TRBJ2-7; the J call may be wrong. Germline assignment: CDR1 MDHEN and CDR2 SYDVKM. The CDR3 totals 14 residues. The CDR3, as DNA: TGTGCCAATTCGCCTCAGGGGGCTCGGTACGAGCAGTACTTC. Translating gives CANSPQGARYEQYF.

The chain joins TRBV19 to TRBJ2-7; TRBD1 matches 10 bases. Per the germline V gene, CDR1 is LNHDA and CDR2 is SQIVND (reference sequence). This CDR3 spans 12 amino acids. V shed 10 bases and J 5 bases; nucleotides not matched to a gene: 5. This chain's CDR3 is CATGQGGNEQYF. CDR3 nucleotide sequence: TGTGCCACTGGACAGGGGGGGAACGAGCAGTACTTC.

For this clone: Its ends do not fully match the called genes, so a read error is possible. The CDR3 loop reads CATSREGQGFDEQYF. CDR3 sequence (DNA): TGTGCCACCAGCCGAGAGGGACAGGGGTTCGACGAGCAGTACTTC. The gene calls are TRBV15 and TRBJ2-5, with 10 bases aligning to TRBD1. The J call may not be correct, given that the DNA end is closer to TRBJ2-7. The V gene's germline CDR1 is LNHNV and CDR2 YYDKDF (reference sequence). There are 15 residues in the CDR3.

Within the sample, this clone is medium-sized. The chain links TRBV15 to TRBJ2-1, with 9 bases matching TRBD2. Germline V gene lookup returns CDR1 LNHNV and CDR2 YYDKDF (reference sequence). The CDR3 spans 13 residues. With 3 bases clipped from V and 12 bases from J, the junction kept 6 bases outside the gene matches. CDR3 sequence: CATSRIAGEAQFF. CDR3 in DNA: TGTGCCACCAGCAGGATAGCGGGAGAGGCGCAGTTCTTC.

This chain joins TRBV9 and TRBJ2-2, with 9 bases identical to TRBD2. V lost 6 bases to trimming and J lost 8 bases; unmatched junction nucleotides: 8. Per the germline V gene, CDR1 is SGDLS and CDR2 is YYNGEE. The CDR3 contains 14 residues. CDR3 DNA sequence: TGTGCCAGCAAAGCGGGGGGAACCGGGGGGGAGCTGTTTTTT. Translation: CASKAGGTGGELFF.

This chain uses TRBV7-6 with TRBJ1-3, with a tentative D call TRBD1 (6 bases). This CDR3 region has 16 residues. CDR1 is SGHVS and CDR2 is FNYEAQ in the germline V gene. V dropped 5 bases and J dropped 4 bases, with 18 bases sitting between them. The CDR3 protein is CASSRLRGRSGNTIYF. CDR3 DNA: TGTGCCAGCAGCCGACTCAGGGGCCGAAGCGGAAACACCATATATTTT.

The rearrangement uses TRBV5-4 and TRBJ1-2; D call uncertain. The CDR3 covers 14 residues. V was trimmed by 4 bases and J by 6 bases, leaving 16 bases between them. Germline values: CDR1 SGHNT, CDR2 YYREEE (reference sequence). DNA of the CDR3: TGTGCCAGCAGCCAACGGACTCCCATTGATGGCTACACCTTC. Its protein product is CASSQRTPIDGYTF.

The chain couples TRBV5-1 to TRBJ2-1; 9 bases are shared with TRBD2. There are 15 residues in the CDR3. The germline gives CDR1 SGHRS, CDR2 YFSETQ. Unmatched junction bases numbered 6, after V lost 0 bases and J lost 8 bases. For the CDR3, the DNA is TGCGCCAGCAGCTTGGCGGCGGGAGGGGAGGATGAGCAGTTCTTC. It yields the protein CASSLAAGGEDEQFF.

This chain uses TRBV19 with TRBJ1-6; D remains unclear. The CDR3 length is 16 residues. CDR1 is LNHDA and CDR2 is SQIVND in the germline V gene (reference sequence). V was trimmed by 7 bases and J by 3 bases, leaving 16 bases between them. The CDR3 sequence: CASNPRSMGYNSPLHF. CDR3 bases: TGTGCCAGTAACCCCAGGTCTATGGGCTATAATTCACCCCTCCACTTT.

The V call is TRBV28, the J call TRBJ2-2; 11 nucleotides agree with TRBD1. There are 16 residues in the CDR3. V lost 6 bases to trimming and J lost 6 bases; unmatched junction nucleotides: 9. Looked up from germline, CDR1 is MDHEN and CDR2 is SYDVKM. The DNA of the CDR3 is TGTGCCAGCAGCCCTGGGGGGACAGGGGGTCCCGGGGAGCTGTTTTTT. Translated, it gives CASSPGGTGGPGELFF.

V gene TRBV5-1 combines with J gene TRBJ2-1; possible D gene TRBD2, 5 bases. The length of the CDR3 is 17 residues. The V and J ends lost 3 bases and 2 bases respectively, with 18 bases between them. In germline, CDR1 is SGHRS, CDR2 YFSETQ. CDR3 region: CASSSSSGWGTYNEQFF. The DNA for the CDR3 is TGCGCCAGCAGCTCCTCATCGGGGTGGGGAACCTACAATGAGCAGTTCTTC.